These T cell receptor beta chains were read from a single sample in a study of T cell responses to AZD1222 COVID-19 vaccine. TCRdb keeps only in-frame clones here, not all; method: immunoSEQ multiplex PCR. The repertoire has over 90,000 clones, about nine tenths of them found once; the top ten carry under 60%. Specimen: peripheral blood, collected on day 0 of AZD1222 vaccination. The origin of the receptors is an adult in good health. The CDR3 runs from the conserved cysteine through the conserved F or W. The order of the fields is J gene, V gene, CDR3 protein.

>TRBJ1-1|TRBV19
CASSLDRNTEAFF
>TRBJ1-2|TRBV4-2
CASSQTDRGNYGYTF
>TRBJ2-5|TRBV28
CASSLPGLTETQYF
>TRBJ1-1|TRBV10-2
CASNRTPNTEAFF
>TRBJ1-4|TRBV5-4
CASSSGDRGNEKLFF
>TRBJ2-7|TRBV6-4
CASSDGRSFERNGTSYEQYF
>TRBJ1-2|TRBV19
CASSIGRGSVGYTF
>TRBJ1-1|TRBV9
CASSVDGGTNTEAFF
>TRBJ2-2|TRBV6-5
CASSYAGVNTGELFF
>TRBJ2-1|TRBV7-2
CASSTRLAGGNEQFF
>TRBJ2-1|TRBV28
CASTSSRERGVTYNEQFF
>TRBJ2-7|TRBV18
CASSEGRHEQYF
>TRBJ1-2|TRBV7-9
CASSSDRDGYGYTF
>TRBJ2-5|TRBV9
CASSGGTQETQYF
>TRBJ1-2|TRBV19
CASSIPNRDYGYTF
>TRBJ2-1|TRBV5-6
CASSPGLALSYNEQFF
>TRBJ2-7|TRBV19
CASSSGTSRPYEQYF
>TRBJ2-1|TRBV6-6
CASRPRREGGNEQFF
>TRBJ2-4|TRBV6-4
CASAAQGGDIQYF
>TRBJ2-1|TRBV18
CASSPPTRGSSDEQFF
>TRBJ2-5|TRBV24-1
CATSDSGQGARETQYF
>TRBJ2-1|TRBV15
CATSSGSGREPYNEQFF
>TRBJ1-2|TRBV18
CASSRDGGGDGYTF
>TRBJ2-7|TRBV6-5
CASIRDRGPYEQYF
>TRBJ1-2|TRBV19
CASSSGNYGYTF
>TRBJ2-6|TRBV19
CASSQRTGVGANVLTF
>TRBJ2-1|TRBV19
CASRGYNEQFF
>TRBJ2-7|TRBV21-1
CASSKAISGQVIEQYF
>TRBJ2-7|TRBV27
CASSFRTSGSYEQYF
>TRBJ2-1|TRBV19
CASTPTSMGMGVWDNEQFF
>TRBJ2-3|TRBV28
CASSLSLAGFTDTQYF
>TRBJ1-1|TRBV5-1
CASSGGWGPMNTEAFF
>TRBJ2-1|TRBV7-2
CASSLRKVGRNNEQFF
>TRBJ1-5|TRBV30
CAWSVQVMANQPQHF
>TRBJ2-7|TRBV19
CASSGTSGRYEQYF
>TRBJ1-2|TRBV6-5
CASSRTVWYGYTF
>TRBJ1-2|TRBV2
CAIPGEGYGYTF
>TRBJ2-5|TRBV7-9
CASSLDRGAWETQYF
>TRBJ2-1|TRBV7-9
CASSWAGGFNEQFF
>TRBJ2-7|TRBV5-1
CASSLSGIFSDEQYF
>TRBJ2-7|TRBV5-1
CASSFREGSSREQYF
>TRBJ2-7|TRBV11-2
CASSRSSRYEQYF
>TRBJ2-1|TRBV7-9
CASSLLAGGPQNEQFF
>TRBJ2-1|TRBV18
CASSPPGQLAGGSYNEQFF
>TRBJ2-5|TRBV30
CAWSPGTGETQYF
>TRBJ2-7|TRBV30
CACTMEGLSYEQYF
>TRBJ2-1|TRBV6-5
CASSYKYSYNEQFF
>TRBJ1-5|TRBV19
CASSTGKEGGAQPQHF
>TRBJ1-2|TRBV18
CASSLQGADYGYTF
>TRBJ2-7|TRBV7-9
CASSSLQDYQQYF
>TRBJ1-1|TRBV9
CASKPGMVDTEAFF
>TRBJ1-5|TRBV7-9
CASSGGQLNQPQHF
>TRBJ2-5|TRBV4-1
CASSQDQGMGGAGETQYF